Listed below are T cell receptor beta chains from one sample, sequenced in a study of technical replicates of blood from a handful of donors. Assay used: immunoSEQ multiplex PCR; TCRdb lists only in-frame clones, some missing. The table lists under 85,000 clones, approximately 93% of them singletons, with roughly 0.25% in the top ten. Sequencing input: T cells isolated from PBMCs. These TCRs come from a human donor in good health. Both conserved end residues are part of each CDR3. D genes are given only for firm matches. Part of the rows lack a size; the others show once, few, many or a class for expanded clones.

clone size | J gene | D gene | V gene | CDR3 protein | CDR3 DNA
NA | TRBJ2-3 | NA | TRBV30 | CAWGGANTQYF | TGTGCCTGGGGGGGGGCGAATACGCAGTATTTT
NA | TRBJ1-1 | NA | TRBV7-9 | CASSGQEAFF | TGTGCCAGCAGCGGGCAAGAAGCTTTCTTT
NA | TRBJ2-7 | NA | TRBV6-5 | CASSYGANEQYF | TGTGCCAGCAGTTACGGGGCGAACGAGCAGTACTTC
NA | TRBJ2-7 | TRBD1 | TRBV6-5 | CASSRDRGGNEQYF | TGTGCCAGCAGTCGTGACAGGGGAGGAAACGAGCAGTACTTC
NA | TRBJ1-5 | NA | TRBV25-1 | CASSEYQAPEPQHF | TGTGCCAGCAGTGAATACCAGGCCCCGGAGCCCCAGCATTTT
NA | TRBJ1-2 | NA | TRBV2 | CASSVLGADGYTF | TGTGCCAGCAGTGTCCTGGGGGCAGATGGCTACACCTTC
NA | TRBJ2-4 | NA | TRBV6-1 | CASSETADIQYF | TGTGCCAGCAGTGAAACGGCGGACATTCAGTACTTC
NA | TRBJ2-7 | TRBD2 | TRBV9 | CASSRDPTSTYEQYF | TGTGCCAGCAGCAGAGACCCGACTAGCACCTACGAGCAGTACTTC
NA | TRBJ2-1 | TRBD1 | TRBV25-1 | CASGRQGKYNEQFF | TGTGCCAGCGGAAGACAGGGAAAGTACAATGAGCAGTTCTTC
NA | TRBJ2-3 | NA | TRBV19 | CASRLAAEGSTDTQYF | TGTGCCAGTAGGTTGGCAGCGGAGGGTAGCACAGATACGCAGTATTTT
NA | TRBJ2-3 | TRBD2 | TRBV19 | CASSTGAGVLYTQYF | TGTGCCAGTAGTACAGGAGCGGGGGTCCTTTATACGCAGTATTTT
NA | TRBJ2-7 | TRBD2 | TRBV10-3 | CAISDRVSGRAGGAYEQYF | TGTGCCATCAGTGATAGGGTTAGCGGGAGGGCCGGGGGCGCCTACGAGCAGTACTTC
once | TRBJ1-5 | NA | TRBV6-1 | CASSGPWGGRQPQHF | TGTGCCAGCAGTGGGCCGTGGGGGGGTAGACAGCCCCAGCATTTT
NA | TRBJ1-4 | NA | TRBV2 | CASSTGRTNEKLFF | TGTGCCAGCAGCACAGGGCGGACTAATGAAAAACTGTTTTTT